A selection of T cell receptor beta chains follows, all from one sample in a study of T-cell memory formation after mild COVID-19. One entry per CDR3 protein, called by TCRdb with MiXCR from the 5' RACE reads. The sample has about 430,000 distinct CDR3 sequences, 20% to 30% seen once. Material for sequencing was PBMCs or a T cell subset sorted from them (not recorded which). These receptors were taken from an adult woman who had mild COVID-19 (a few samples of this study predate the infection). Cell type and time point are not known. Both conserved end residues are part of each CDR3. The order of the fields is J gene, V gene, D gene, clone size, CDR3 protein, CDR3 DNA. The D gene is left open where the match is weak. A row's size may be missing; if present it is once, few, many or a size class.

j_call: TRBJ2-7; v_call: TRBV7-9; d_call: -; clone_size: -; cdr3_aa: CASSPPTEYYEQYF; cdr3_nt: TGTGCCAGCAGCCCCCCGACAGAGTACTACGAGCAGTACTTC
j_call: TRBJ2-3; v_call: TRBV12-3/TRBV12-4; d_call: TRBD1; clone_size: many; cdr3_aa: CASSPRTGITDTQYF; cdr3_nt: TGTGCCAGCAGTCCTAGGACAGGGATCACAGATACGCAGTATTTT
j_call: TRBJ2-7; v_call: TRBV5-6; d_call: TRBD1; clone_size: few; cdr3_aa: CASSALGQVSYEQYF; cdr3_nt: TGTGCCAGCAGCGCCCTCGGACAGGTCTCCTACGAGCAGTACTTC
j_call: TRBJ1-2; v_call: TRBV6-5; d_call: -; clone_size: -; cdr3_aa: CASSLKGGKGGYTF; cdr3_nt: TGTGCCAGCAGCCTCAAGGGGGGTAAAGGTGGCTACACCTTC
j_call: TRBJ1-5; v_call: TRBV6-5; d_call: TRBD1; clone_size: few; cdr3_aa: CASSPRGQGAGQPQHF; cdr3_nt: TGTGCCAGCAGCCCACGCGGACAGGGGGCCGGTCAGCCCCAGCATTTT
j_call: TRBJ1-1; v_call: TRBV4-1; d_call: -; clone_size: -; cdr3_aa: CASSHGRGSSEAFF; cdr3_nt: TGCGCCAGCAGCCACGGCCGGGGGAGCTCTGAAGCTTTCTTT
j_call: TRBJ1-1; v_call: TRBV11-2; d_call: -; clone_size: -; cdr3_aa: CASSLQGQMNTEAFF; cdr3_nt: TGTGCCAGCAGCTTACAAGGACAGATGAACACTGAAGCTTTCTTT
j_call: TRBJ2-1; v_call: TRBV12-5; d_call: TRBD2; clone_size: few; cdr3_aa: CASGRPSSGIGWDEQFF; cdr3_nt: TGTGCTAGTGGTCGCCCCTCGAGCGGGATCGGGTGGGATGAGCAGTTCTTC
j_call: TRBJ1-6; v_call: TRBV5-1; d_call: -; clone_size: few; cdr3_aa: CASRATGAFDSPLHF; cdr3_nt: TGCGCCAGCAGAGCTACCGGGGCCTTCGATTCACCCCTCCACTTT
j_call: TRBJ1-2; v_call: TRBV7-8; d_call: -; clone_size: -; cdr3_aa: CASSERGGLTDGYTF; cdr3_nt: TGTGCCAGCAGCGAAAGGGGGGGGCTCACGGATGGCTACACCTTC
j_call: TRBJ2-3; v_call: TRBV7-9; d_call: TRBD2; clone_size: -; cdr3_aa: CASPQAGGHTDTQYF; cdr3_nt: TGTGCCAGTCCTCAAGCGGGGGGGCACACAGATACGCAGTATTTT
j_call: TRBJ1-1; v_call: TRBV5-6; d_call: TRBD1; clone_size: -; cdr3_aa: CASSGGTGGRLEAFF; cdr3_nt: TGTGCCAGCAGCGGTGGGACAGGGGGACGCCTGGAAGCTTTCTTT
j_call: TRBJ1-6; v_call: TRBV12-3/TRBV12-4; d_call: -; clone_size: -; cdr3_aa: CASSPPVRVSSYNSPLHF; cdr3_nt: TGTGCCAGCAGTCCCCCCGTGAGGGTTTCTTCCTATAATTCACCCCTCCACTTT
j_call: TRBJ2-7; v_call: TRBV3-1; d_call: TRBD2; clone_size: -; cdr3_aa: CASSQDDGTNEQYF; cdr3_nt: TGTGCCAGCAGCCAAGATGATGGGACTAACGAGCAGTACTTC
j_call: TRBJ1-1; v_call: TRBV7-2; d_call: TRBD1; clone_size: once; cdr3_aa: CASSSPGGEAFF; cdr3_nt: TGTGCCAGCAGTTCCCCAGGGGGCGAAGCTTTCTTT
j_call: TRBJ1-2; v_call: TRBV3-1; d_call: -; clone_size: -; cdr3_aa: CASKPSSQGGYGYTF; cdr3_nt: TGTGCCAGCAAACCCTCTAGCCAAGGGGGCTATGGCTACACCTTC
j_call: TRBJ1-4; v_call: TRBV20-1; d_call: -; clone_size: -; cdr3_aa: CSARDFFRDAGYEKLFF; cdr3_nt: TGCAGTGCTAGAGATTTTTTCAGGGACGCGGGGTATGAAAAACTGTTTTTT
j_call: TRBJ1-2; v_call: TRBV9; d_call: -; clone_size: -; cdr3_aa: CASSVVGAPNYGYTF; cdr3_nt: TGTGCCAGCAGCGTAGTTGGGGCGCCTAACTATGGCTACACCTTC
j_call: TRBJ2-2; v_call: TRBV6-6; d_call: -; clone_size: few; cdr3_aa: CASSPTVGSGELFF; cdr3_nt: TGTGCCAGCAGCCCCACGGTGGGGTCCGGGGAGCTGTTTTTT
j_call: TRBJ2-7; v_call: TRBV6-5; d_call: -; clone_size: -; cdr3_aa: CASSYSRGGPYEQYF; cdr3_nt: TGTGCCAGCAGTTACTCGCGAGGGGGGCCCTACGAGCAGTACTTC
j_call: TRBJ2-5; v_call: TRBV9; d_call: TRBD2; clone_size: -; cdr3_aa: CASSVVGAGAQETQYF; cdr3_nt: TGTGCCAGCAGCGTAGTAGGAGCGGGGGCCCAAGAGACCCAGTACTTC
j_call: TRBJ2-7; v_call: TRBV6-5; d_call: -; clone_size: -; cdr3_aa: CASSYTPGVGVRYEQYF; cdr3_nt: TGTGCCAGCAGTTACACACCGGGTGTAGGGGTACGGTACGAGCAGTACTTC
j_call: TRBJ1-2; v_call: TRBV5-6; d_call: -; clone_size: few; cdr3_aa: CASSLVQGNPYGYTF; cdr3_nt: TGTGCCAGCAGCTTGGTTCAGGGCAACCCCTATGGCTACACCTTC
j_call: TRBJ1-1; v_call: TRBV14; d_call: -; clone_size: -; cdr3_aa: CASSSRYRDGPWDTEAFF; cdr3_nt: TGTGCCAGCAGCTCCCGGTACCGGGACGGGCCATGGGACACTGAAGCTTTCTTT
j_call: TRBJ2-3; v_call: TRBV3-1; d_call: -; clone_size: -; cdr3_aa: CASSLRRLADTQYF; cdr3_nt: TGTGCCAGCAGCCTTCGAAGGCTTGCGGATACGCAGTATTTT
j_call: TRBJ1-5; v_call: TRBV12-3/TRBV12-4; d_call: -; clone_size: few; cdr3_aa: CASSFLETEPQHF; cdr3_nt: TGTGCCAGCAGTTTCCTCGAAACGGAGCCCCAGCATTTT
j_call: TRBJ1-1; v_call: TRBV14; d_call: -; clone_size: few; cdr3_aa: CASSQDGELNTEAFF; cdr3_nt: TGTGCCAGCAGCCAAGATGGGGAGCTGAACACTGAAGCTTTCTTT
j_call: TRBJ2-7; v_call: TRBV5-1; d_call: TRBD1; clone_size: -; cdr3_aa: CASSGGTGIHEQYF; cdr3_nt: TGCGCCAGCAGCGGCGGGACAGGGATCCACGAGCAGTACTTC